The rows below give T cell receptor beta chains drawn from one sample of a study of cytomegalovirus exposure and HLA in healthy donors. TCRdb's table, derived via immunoSEQ multiplex PCR, lists solely in-frame clones and lacks some. The table lists about 200,000 clones, 75% to 85% of them singletons. The sample consisted of PBMCs. The receptor set was obtained from a girl between 5 and 17 years old in good health and CMV-seropositive. The CDR3 runs from the conserved cysteine through the conserved F or W. Each record gives: CDR3 DNA, CDR3 protein, J gene, clone size, V gene, D gene. A D gene is named only where the DNA matches it firmly. Only part of the rows carry a size: once, few, many, or a class if the clone is expanded.

TGTGCCAGCAGTGGACTAGCGGGGGCCACCGGGGAGCTGTTTTTT | CASSGLAGATGELFF | TRBJ2-2 | - | TRBV6-1 | TRBD2
TGCGCCAGCAGCCCCGATTATCTGGGACAGGGACCGAATCAGCCCCAGCATTTT | CASSPDYLGQGPNQPQHF | TRBJ1-5 | - | TRBV5-1 | TRBD1
TGCGCCAGCAGCTATACAGGGGTCTCCTACAATGAGCAGTTCTTC | CASSYTGVSYNEQFF | TRBJ2-1 | few | TRBV5-1 | TRBD1
TGTGCCAGCACAGGACAGGGAAGCAATCAGCCCCAGCATTTT | CASTGQGSNQPQHF | TRBJ1-5 | - | TRBV6-1 | TRBD1
TGTGCCAGCGGCCCGACAGGTGTTCAGTACTTC | CASGPTGVQYF | TRBJ2-5 | few | TRBV14 | -
TGTGCCAGCAGTAGGACATTGAACACTGAAGCTTTCTTT | CASSRTLNTEAFF | TRBJ1-1 | - | TRBV2 | -
TGTGCCAGCAGAACCCTAATGCTTCTCAATGAGCAGTTCTTC | CASRTLMLLNEQFF | TRBJ2-1 | - | TRBV27 | -
TGCGCCAGCAGCCCAGGGGCAGGGGGGACCGGGGAGCTGTTTTTT | CASSPGAGGTGELFF | TRBJ2-2 | - | TRBV4-3 | -
TGTGCCAGCAGCCAAGGAGGCAGCGGGGGGGCGGAGACCCAGTACTTC | CASSQGGSGGAETQYF | TRBJ2-5 | few | TRBV4-2 | TRBD2
TGTGCCAGCAGCCAAGAAGGGGGTTGGATATCCACAGATACGCAGTATTTT | CASSQEGGWISTDTQYF | TRBJ2-3 | few | TRBV4-2 | -
TGTGCCAGCAGCTTGGCGGGTGAGCAGTACTTC | CASSLAGEQYF | TRBJ2-7 | - | TRBV5-6 | -
TGTGCCAGCAGTGAGGTTCTGGAGAATAATTCACCCCTCCACTTT | CASSEVLENNSPLHF | TRBJ1-6 | - | TRBV6-1 | -
TGTGCCAGCAGTGAAGCTGAGGGGGCTGGAAACACCATATATTTT | CASSEAEGAGNTIYF | TRBJ1-3 | few | TRBV6-1 | -
TGTGCCACCAGCAGAGATTTCGGCCTAGCGGGGGCATCCTACAATGAGCAGTTCTTC | CATSRDFGLAGASYNEQFF | TRBJ2-1 | - | TRBV15 | TRBD2
TGTGCCAGCAGAGCGGACAGGGTTGAAAAACTGTTTTTT | CASRADRVEKLFF | TRBJ1-4 | - | TRBV5-4 | TRBD1
TGTGCCAGCAGTTACTCCACACAGGGCGAGACCCAGTACTTC | CASSYSTQGETQYF | TRBJ2-5 | - | TRBV6-5 | -
TGTGCCAGCAGTTACGGTCAAGCAGGAGGTCAGCCCCAGCATTTT | CASSYGQAGGQPQHF | TRBJ1-5 | - | TRBV6-6 | -
TGTGCCAGCAGCCAAGCTGGGACTTCCAACACCGGGGAGCTGTTTTTT | CASSQAGTSNTGELFF | TRBJ2-2 | - | TRBV14 | -
TGCAGCGTTGAGGACAGGGGGCGGGAGACCCAGTACTTC | CSVEDRGRETQYF | TRBJ2-5 | - | TRBV29-1 | TRBD1
TGTGCCAGCGTCGACTACTACTACGAGCAGTACTTC | CASVDYYYEQYF | TRBJ2-7 | - | TRBV6-5 | -
TGTGCCAGCAGTCGACAGGGAGAGACCCAGTACTTC | CASSRQGETQYF | TRBJ2-5 | - | TRBV27 | TRBD1
TGTGCCAGCTCACCGGGAGGGCCCAAAGCCGGCTACACCTTC | CASSPGGPKAGYTF | TRBJ1-2 | - | TRBV18 | -
TGCGCCAGCAGCCAAGATATGGGAGTCGCCTACGAGCAGTACTTC | CASSQDMGVAYEQYF | TRBJ2-7 | - | TRBV4-3 | -
TGTGCCAGCAGCGTAGCGAGGCCGGGGAGGGCCTACGAGCAGTACTTC | CASSVARPGRAYEQYF | TRBJ2-7 | few | TRBV9 | TRBD2
TGTGCCAGCAGCACGAGGGCGACCTCCTACAATGAGCAGTTCTTC | CASSTRATSYNEQFF | TRBJ2-1 | - | TRBV7-2 | -
TGTGCCAGCCGGGGGACTAGCTCCTACAATGAGCAGTTCTTC | CASRGTSSYNEQFF | TRBJ2-1 | once | TRBV5-8 | TRBD2
TGCGCCAGCTCAAAAGAGAGCGGGGACCAGAAAAACATTCAGTACTTC | CASSKESGDQKNIQYF | TRBJ2-4 | few | TRBV10-2 | TRBD2
TGTGCCTGGAACCCCGGGGGGAGCTCTGGAAACACCATATATTTT | CAWNPGGSSGNTIYF | TRBJ1-3 | - | TRBV30 | -
TGTGCCAGCAGCGTATCAGGAGGGAGGGGCCAAGAGACCCAGTACTTC | CASSVSGGRGQETQYF | TRBJ2-5 | - | TRBV9 | TRBD2
TGTGCCATCAGTGAGCACGGACTAGCGGGGGGTGGGGAGACCCAGTACTTC | CAISEHGLAGGGETQYF | TRBJ2-5 | - | TRBV10-3 | TRBD2
TGTGCCAGCAGGCCCGGGACAGGGGTCGATGAGCAGTTCTTC | CASRPGTGVDEQFF | TRBJ2-1 | - | TRBV2 | TRBD1
TGTGCCAGCAGCCCACTGGGACAGGGAGAGCAGTTCTTC | CASSPLGQGEQFF | TRBJ2-1 | once | TRBV27 | TRBD1
TGTGCCAGCAGTGAAGTCTGGGTTCGGGACTATGGCTACACCTTC | CASSEVWVRDYGYTF | TRBJ1-2 | - | TRBV2 | -
TGCGCCAGCAGCCAAACAAGCGGGACATTTGGGCCTGGAAACACCATATATTTT | CASSQTSGTFGPGNTIYF | TRBJ1-3 | - | TRBV4-1 | -
TGCGCCAGCAGCCAATCCCGCGGGACTGAAGCTTTCTTT | CASSQSRGTEAFF | TRBJ1-1 | - | TRBV4-3 | -
TGTGCCGCCAGGACAGGGGAAGGTCAGCCCCAGCATTTT | CAARTGEGQPQHF | TRBJ1-5 | - | TRBV19 | TRBD1
TGCGCCAGCAGGGGGGACTTGGCCGGGAATAATTCACCCCTCCACTTT | CASRGDLAGNNSPLHF | TRBJ1-6 | - | TRBV5-1 | -
TGTGCCAGCAGCGTAGGGGCGGGGACTACAGATACGCAGTATTTT | CASSVGAGTTDTQYF | TRBJ2-3 | once | TRBV9 | -
TGTGCCAGCAGTCCCCAGGGTTGGGGCTACACCTTC | CASSPQGWGYTF | TRBJ1-2 | - | TRBV27 | -
TGTGCCTGGGGACTTAACCAAGGTACGCAGTATTTT | CAWGLNQGTQYF | TRBJ2-3 | once | TRBV30 | -